This T cell receptor (beta chain) is drawn from a study of lymphopenia after photon versus proton radiotherapy. Study-level points and caveats: After the lymphocyte nadir, photon-treated repertoires showed oligoclonal expansion, especially of CD8+ Temra cells. Only patients who died were analyzed for survival; proton advantage is unproven. Larger post-nadir TCR diversity loss correlated inversely with survival in deceased patients. Relative stability marked proton patients; photon patients lost diversity and naive cells.

CDR1 is SGHRS and CDR2 is YFSETQ in the germline V gene. V was trimmed by 4 bases and J by 1 base, leaving 11 bases between them. This CDR3 is 14 amino acids long. For this clone: The antigen is unknown.

Data came from immunoSEQ multiplex PCR; TCRdb stores just in-frame clones and leaves some out. The profile shows 150,000 to 200,000 clones, about 88% of them singletons. J is TRBJ1-1 and V is TRBV5-1; D remains unclear. This specimen consisted of peripheral blood, obtained from a patient treated with photon-based radiotherapy. The sequence derives from a man between 45 and 60 years old with gastric cancer. The CDR3 nucleotides read TGCGCCAGCAGCCCCAGAGCAGGGAACACTGAAGCTTTCTTT. This sequence encodes CASSPRAGNTEAFF.